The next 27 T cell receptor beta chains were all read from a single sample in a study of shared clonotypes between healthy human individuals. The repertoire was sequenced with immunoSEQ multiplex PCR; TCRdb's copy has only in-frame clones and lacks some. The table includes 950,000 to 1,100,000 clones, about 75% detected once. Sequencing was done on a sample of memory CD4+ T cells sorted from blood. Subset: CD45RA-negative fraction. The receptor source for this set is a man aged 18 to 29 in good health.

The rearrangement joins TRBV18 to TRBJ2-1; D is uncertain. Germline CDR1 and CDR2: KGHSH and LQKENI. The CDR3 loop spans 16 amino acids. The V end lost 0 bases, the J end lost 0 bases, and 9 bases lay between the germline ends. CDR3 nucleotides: TGTGCCAGCTCACCACCGTTAAGGAGCTCCTACAATGAGCAGTTCTTC. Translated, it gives CASSPPLRSSYNEQFF.

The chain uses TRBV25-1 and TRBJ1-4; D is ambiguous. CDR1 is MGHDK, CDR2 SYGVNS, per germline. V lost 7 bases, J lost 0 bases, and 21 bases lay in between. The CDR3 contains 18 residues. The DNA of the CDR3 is TGTGCCAGCACTGGCCGTGGGAGAACCTGGGCAACTAATGAAAAACTGTTTTTT. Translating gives CASTGRGRTWATNEKLFF.

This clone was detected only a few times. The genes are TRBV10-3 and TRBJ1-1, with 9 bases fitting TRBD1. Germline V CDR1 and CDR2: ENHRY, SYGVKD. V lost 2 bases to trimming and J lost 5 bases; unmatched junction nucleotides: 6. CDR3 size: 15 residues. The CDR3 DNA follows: TGTGCCATCAGTGAGCGGGGACAGGGAGGGACTGAAGCTTTCTTT. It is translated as CAISERGQGGTEAFF.

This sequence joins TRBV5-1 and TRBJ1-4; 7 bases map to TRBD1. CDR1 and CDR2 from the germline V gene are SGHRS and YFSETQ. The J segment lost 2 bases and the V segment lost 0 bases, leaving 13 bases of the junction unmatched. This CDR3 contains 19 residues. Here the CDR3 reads CASSLGKTGKTSTNEKLFF. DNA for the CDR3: TGCGCCAGCAGCTTGGGGAAGACAGGGAAAACTTCTACTAATGAAAAACTGTTTTTT.

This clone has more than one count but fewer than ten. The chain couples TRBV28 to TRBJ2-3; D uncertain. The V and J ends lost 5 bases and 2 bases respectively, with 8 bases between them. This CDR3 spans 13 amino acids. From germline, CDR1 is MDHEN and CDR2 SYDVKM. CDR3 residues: CASSRRNTDTQYF. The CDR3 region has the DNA TGTGCCAGCAGTCGGCGGAACACAGATACGCAGTATTTT.

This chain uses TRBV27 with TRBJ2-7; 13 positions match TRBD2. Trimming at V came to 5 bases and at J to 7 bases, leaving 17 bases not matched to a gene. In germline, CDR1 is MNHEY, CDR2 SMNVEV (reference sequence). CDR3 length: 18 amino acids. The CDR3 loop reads CASSLRGFGLAGVREQYF. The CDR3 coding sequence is TGTGCCAGCAGTCTAAGGGGCTTCGGACTAGCGGGAGTACGGGAGCAGTACTTC.

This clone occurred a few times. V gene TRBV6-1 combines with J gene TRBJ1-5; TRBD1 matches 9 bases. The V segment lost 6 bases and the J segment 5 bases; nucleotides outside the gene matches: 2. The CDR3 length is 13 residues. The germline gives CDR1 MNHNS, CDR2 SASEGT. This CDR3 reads CASSGTGYQPQHF. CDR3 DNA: TGTGCCAGCAGCGGGACAGGGTATCAGCCCCAGCATTTT.

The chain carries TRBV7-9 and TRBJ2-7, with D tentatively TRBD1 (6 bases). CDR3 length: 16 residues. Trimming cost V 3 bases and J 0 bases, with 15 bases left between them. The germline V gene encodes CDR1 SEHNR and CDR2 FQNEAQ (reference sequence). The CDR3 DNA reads TGTGCCAGCAGCTTCACCGGGACACTGTACTCCTACGAGCAGTACTTC. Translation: CASSFTGTLYSYEQYF.

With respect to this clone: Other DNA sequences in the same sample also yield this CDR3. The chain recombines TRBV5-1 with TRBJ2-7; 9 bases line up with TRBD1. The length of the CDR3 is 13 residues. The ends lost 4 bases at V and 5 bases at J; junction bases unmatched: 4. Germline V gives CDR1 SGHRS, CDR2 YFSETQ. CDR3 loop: CASSPDRGHEQYF. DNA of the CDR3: TGCGCCAGCAGCCCGGACAGGGGCCACGAGCAGTACTTC.

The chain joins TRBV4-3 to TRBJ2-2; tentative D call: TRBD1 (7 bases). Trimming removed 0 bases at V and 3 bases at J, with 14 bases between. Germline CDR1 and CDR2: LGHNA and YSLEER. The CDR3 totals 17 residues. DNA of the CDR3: TGCGCCAGCAGCCAAGATGGGGGGACAGCGTACACCGGGGAGCTGTTTTTT. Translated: CASSQDGGTAYTGELFF.

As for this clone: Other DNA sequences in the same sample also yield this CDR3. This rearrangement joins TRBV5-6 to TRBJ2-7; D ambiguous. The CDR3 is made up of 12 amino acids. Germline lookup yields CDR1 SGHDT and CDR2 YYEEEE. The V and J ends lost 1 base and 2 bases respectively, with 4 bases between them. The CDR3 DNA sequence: TGTGCCAGCAGCTTGACGGCCTACGAGCAGTACTTC. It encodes CASSLTAYEQYF.

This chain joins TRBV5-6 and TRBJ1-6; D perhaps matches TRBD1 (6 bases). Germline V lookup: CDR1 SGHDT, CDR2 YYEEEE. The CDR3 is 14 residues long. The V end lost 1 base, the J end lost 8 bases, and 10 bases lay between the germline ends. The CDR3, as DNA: TGTGCCAGCAGCTTGCAACAGGGCGATTCACCCCTCCACTTT. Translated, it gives CASSLQQGDSPLHF.

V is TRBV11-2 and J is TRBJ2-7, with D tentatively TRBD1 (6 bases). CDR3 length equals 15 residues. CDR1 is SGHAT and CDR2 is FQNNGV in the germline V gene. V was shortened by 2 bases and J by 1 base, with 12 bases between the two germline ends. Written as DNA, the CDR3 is TGTGCCAGCAGCTTAACAGGGTTCGGTTCCTACGAGCAGTACTTC. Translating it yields CASSLTGFGSYEQYF.

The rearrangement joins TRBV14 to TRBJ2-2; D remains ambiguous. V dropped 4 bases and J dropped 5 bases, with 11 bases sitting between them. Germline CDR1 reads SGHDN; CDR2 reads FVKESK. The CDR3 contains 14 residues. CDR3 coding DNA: TGTGCCAGCAGCCCTAGGGAAACTACCGGGGAGCTGTTTTTT. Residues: CASSPRETTGELFF. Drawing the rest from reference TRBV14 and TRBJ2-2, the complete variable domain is EAGVTQFPSHSVIEKGQTVTLRCDPISGHDNLYWYRRVMGKEIKFLLHFVKESKQDESGMPNNRFLAERTGGTYSTLKVQPAELEDSGVYFCASSPRETTGELFFGEGSRLTVL.

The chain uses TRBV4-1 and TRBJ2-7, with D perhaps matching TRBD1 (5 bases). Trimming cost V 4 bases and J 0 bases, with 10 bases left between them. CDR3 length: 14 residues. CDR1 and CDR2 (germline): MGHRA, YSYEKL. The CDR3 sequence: CASSPDDSSYEQYF. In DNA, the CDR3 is TGCGCCAGCAGCCCCGACGACAGCTCCTACGAGCAGTACTTC.

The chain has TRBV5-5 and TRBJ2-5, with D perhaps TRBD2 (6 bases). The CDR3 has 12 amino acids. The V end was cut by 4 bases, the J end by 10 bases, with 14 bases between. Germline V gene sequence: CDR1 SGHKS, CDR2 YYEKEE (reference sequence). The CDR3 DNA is TGTGCCAGCAGCGCGGGATTTGCGGGCCAGTACTTC. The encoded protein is CASSAGFAGQYF.

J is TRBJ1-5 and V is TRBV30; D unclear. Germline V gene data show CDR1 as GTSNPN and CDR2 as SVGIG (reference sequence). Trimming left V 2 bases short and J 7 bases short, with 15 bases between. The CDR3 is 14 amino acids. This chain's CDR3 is CAWSYGPRGQPQHF. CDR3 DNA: TGTGCCTGGAGTTACGGGCCTCGAGGACAGCCCCAGCATTTT.

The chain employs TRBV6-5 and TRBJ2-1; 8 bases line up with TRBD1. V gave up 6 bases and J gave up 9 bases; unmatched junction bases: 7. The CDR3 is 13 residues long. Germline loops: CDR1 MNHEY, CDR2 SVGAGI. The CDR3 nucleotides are TGTGCCAGCAGAGGGACAGGTCGGAGTGAGCAGTTCTTC. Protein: CASRGTGRSEQFF.

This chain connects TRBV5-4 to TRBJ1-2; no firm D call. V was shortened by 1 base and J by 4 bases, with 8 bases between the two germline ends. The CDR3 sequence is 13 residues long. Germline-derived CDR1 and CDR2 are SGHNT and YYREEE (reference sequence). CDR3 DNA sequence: TGTGCCAGCAGCTTGCCCGTGGTCTATGGCTACACCTTC. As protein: CASSLPVVYGYTF.

The CDR3 sequence: CASSWGQAPKIQGYTF. The DNA for the CDR3 is TGTGCCAGCAGCTGGGGACAGGCACCCAAAATCCAGGGCTACACCTTC. This chain links TRBV5-6 with TRBJ1-2, with 8 bases lining up with TRBD1. This CDR3 is 16 amino acids long. The V gene end was trimmed by 3 bases and the J gene end by 8 bases; junction bases not matched to a gene: 15. Germline CDR1 and CDR2: SGHDT and YYEEEE.

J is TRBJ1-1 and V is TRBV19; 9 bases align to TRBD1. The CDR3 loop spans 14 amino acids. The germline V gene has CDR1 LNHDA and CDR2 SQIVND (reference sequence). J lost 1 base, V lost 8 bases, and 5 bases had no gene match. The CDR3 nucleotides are TGTGCCAGTGGTGAACAGGGGGCGAACACTGAAGCTTTCTTT. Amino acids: CASGEQGANTEAFF.

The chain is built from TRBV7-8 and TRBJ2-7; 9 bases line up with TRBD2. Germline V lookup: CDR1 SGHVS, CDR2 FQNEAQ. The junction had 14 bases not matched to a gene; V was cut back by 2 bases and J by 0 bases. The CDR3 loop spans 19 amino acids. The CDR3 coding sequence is TGTGCCAGCAGCTTAAGGAGGAGTAGCGGGAGCTCAAGCTCCTACGAGCAGTACTTC. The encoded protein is CASSLRRSSGSSSSYEQYF.

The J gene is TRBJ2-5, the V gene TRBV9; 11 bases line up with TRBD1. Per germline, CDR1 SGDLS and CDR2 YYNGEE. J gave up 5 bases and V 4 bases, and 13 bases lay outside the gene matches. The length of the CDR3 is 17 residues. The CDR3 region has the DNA TGTGCCAGCAGCCCTGGACAGGGGGCGAGCCGACTCGAGACCCAGTACTTC. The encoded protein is CASSPGQGASRLETQYF.

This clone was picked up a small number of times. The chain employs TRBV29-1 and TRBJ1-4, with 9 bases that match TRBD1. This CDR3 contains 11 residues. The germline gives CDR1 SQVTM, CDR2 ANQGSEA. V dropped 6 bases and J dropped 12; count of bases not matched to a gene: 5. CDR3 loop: CSVHTGGELFF. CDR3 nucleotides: TGCAGCGTACATACAGGGGGCGAACTGTTTTTT.

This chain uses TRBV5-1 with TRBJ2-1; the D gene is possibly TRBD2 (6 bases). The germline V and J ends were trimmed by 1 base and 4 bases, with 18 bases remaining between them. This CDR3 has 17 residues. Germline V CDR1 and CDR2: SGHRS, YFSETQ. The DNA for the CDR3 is TGCGCCAGCAGCTTGTTGTCCCCGCGGGGCCTTTACAATGAGCAGTTCTTC. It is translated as CASSLLSPRGLYNEQFF.

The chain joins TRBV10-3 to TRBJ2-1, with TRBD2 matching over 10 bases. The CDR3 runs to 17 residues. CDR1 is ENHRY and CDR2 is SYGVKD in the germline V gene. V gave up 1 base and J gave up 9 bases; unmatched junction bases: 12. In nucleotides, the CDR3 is TGTGCCATCAGTGAGTACCCTAGCGGGAGTGTCCCGAGTGAGCAGTTCTTC. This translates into CAISEYPSGSVPSEQFF.

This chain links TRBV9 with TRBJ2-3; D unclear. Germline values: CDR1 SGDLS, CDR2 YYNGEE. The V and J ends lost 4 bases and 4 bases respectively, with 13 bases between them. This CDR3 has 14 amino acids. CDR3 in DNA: TGTGCCAGCAGCACTCGGAAGGAAGCAGATACGCAGTATTTT. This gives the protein CASSTRKEADTQYF.